Sequencing of this T cell receptor beta chain was carried out in a study of blood T cell repertoires in COVID-19. Study information: Acute and convalescent COVID-19 specimens originated in the United States, Italy and Spain. Sources were T cells, B-cell-depleted T cells, or PBMCs; the material itself was cDNA or gDNA.

Trimming at V came to 6 bases and at J to 5 bases, leaving 5 bases not matched to a gene. Germline V gene data show CDR1 as MNHEY and CDR2 as SVGAGI. This CDR3 region has 14 residues. In the original analysis: It was from reference gene primer amplification that nucleated cell counts were estimated. Sequenced by immunoSEQ multiplex PCR; TCRdb stores in-frame clones only, minus some. The DNA was the basis for D and trimming; V, J and clone size are from that table. The sample has about 250,000 clones, around 80% seen once. This clone was recorded a few times. The TCR originated in a human donor in a cohort sampled during active COVID-19. The V and J genes are TRBV6-5 and TRBJ1-3; 9 bases map to TRBD1. Specimen: peripheral blood. The CDR3 region is CASRPGTGRNTIYF. CDR3 coding DNA: TGTGCCAGCAGACCCGGGACAGGGCGAAACACCATATATTTT.